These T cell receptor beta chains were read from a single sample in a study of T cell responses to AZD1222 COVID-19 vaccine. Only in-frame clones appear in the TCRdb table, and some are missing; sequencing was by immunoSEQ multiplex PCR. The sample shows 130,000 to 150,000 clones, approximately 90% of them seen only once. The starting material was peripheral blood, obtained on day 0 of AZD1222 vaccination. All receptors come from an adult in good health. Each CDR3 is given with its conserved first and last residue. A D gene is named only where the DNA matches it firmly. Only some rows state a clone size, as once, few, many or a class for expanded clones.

CAWSAQYGYTF	TGTGCCTGGAGTGCCCAGTATGGCTACACCTTC	TRBV30	.	TRBJ1-2	.	11
CASSVGPNYGYTF	TGTGCCAGCAGCGTAGGACCCAACTATGGCTACACCTTC	TRBV9	.	TRBJ1-2	.	13
CASSQGSSNQPQHF	TGTGCCAGCAGCCAGGGGTCGAGCAATCAGCCCCAGCATTTT	TRBV3-1/TRBV3-2	.	TRBJ1-5	.	14
CASSERTGGNQPQHF	TGTGCCAGCAGTGAAAGGACAGGGGGCAATCAGCCCCAGCATTTT	TRBV2	.	TRBJ1-5	TRBD1	15
CASRVDWGNTEAFF	TGTGCCAGCAGGGTAGATTGGGGTAACACTGAAGCTTTCTTT	TRBV9	.	TRBJ1-1	.	14
CAWSAPGSGSPTDTQYF	TGTGCCTGGAGCGCTCCGGGGAGCGGGAGTCCCACAGATACGCAGTATTTT	TRBV30	once	TRBJ2-3	TRBD2	17
CASSLLWSDEQFF	TGCGCCAGCAGCCTGCTTTGGAGCGATGAGCAGTTCTTC	TRBV4-1	.	TRBJ2-1	.	13
CASSYRRGYTF	TGTGCCAGCAGCTACAGGAGGGGCTACACCTTC	TRBV11-2	.	TRBJ1-2	.	11
CASSSTGYPGNTIYF	TGTGCCAGCAGTTCGACAGGGTACCCTGGAAACACCATATATTTT	TRBV11-3	once	TRBJ1-3	TRBD1	15
CASSLPAGRTDNGYTF	TGTGCCAGCAGCTTGCCCGCTGGCAGGACAGACAACGGCTACACCTTC	TRBV5-4	once	TRBJ1-2	.	16
CAWSVGQGNQPQHF	TGTGCCTGGAGTGTAGGGCAGGGGAACCAGCCCCAGCATTTT	TRBV30	once	TRBJ1-5	.	14
CASRFRDYSYEQYF	TGTGCCAGCAGGTTCAGAGACTACTCCTACGAGCAGTACTTC	TRBV6-5	.	TRBJ2-7	.	14
CATSETGYTEAFF	TGTGCCACCAGTGAGACAGGCTACACTGAAGCTTTCTTT	TRBV24-1	.	TRBJ1-1	.	13
CASSPDRDSYNEQFF	TGTGCCAGCTCTCCGGACAGGGACTCCTACAATGAGCAGTTCTTC	TRBV18	.	TRBJ2-1	TRBD1	15
CASSLVGGTQYF	TGTGCCAGCAGTCTGGTGGGGGGGACCCAGTACTTC	TRBV25-1	.	TRBJ2-5	.	12
CASSLTGTGRNEQYF	TGTGCCAGCAGCTTAACCGGGACAGGGAGGAACGAGCAGTACTTC	TRBV7-9	.	TRBJ2-7	TRBD1	15
CATRRGSGKETQYF	TGTGCCACCCGAAGGGGTAGCGGGAAAGAGACCCAGTACTTC	TRBV28	.	TRBJ2-5	TRBD2	14
CASSLEGRNTEAFF	TGTGCCAGCAGTTTGGAGGGCCGTAACACTGAAGCTTTCTTT	TRBV27	few	TRBJ1-1	.	14
CASRAGGKYDNSPLHF	TGTGCCAGCAGAGCAGGGGGCAAGTATGATAATTCACCCCTCCACTTT	TRBV28	.	TRBJ1-6	TRBD1	16
CASSLQGRGDEKLFF	TGTGCCAGCAGCTTGCAGGGCAGGGGGGACGAAAAACTGTTTTTT	TRBV5-4	.	TRBJ1-4	TRBD1	15
CASSSTGRSTYEQYF	TGTGCCAGCAGTTCGACAGGCCGATCTACCTACGAGCAGTACTTC	TRBV28	.	TRBJ2-7	.	15
CASSQRAGTDNEKLFF	TGCGCCAGCAGCCAACGGGCCGGGACAGATAATGAAAAACTGTTTTTT	TRBV4-1	.	TRBJ1-4	TRBD1	16
CASSSGTGAYNEQFF	TGTGCCAGCAGCTCCGGGACAGGGGCCTACAATGAGCAGTTCTTC	TRBV5-8	.	TRBJ2-1	TRBD1	15